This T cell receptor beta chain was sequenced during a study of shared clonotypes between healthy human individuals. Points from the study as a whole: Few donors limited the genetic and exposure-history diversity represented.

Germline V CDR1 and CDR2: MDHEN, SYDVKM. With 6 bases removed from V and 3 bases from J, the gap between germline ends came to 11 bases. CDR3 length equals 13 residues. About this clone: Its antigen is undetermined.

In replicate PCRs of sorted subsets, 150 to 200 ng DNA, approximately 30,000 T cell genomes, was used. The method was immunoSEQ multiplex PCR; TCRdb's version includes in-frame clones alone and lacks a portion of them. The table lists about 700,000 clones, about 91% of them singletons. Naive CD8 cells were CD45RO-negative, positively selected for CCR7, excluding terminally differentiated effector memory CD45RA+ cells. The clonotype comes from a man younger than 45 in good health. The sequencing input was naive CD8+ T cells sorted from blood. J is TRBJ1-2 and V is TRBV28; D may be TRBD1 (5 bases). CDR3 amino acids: CASRGRVDYGYTF. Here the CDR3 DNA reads TGTGCCAGCAGGGGCAGGGTTGACTATGGCTACACCTTC.